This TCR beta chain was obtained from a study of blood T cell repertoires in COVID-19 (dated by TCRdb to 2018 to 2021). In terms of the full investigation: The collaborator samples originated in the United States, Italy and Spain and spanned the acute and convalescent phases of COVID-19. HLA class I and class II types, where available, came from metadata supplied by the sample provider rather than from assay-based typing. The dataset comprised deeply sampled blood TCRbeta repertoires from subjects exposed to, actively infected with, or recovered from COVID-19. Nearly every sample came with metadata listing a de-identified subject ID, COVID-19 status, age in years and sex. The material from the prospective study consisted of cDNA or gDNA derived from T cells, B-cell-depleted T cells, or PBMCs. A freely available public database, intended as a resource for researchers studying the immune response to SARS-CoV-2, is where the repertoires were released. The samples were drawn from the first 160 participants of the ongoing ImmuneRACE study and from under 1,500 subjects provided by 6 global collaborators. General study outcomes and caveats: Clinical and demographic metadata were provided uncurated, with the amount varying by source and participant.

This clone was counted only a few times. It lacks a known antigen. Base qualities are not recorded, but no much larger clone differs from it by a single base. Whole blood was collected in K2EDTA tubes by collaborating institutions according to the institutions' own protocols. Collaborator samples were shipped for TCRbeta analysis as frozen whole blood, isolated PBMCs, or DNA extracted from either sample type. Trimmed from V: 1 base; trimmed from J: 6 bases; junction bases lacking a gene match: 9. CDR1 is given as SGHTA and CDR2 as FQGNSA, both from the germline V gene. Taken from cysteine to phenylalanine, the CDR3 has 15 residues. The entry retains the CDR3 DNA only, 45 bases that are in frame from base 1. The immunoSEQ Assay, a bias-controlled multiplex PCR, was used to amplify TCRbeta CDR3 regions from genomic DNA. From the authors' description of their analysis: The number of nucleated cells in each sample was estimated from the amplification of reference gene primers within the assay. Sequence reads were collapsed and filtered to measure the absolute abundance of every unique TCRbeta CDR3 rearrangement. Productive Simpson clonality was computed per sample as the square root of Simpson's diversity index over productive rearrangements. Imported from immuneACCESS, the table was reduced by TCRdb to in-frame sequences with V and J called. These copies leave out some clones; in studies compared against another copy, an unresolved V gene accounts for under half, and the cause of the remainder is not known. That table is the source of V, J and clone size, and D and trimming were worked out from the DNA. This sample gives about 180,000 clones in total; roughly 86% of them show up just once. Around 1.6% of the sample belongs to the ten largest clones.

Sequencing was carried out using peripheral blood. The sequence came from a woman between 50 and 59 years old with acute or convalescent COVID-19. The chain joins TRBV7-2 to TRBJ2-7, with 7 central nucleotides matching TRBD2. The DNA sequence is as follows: TGTGCCAGCAGCTTAGAGGCGACTAGCTTGTCCGAGCAGTACTTC. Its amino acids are CASSLEATSLSEQYF.